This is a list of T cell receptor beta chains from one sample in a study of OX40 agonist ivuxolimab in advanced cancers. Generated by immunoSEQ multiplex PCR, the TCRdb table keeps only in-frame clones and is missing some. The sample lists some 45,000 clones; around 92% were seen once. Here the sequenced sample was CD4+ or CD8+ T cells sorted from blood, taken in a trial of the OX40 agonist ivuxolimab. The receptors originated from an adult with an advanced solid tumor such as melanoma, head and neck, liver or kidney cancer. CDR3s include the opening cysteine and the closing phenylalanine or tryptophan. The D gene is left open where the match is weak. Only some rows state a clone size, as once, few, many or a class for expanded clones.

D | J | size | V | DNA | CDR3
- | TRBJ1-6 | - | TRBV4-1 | TGCGCCAGCAGCCAAGTTTTAGATTCACCCCTCCACTTT | CASSQVLDSPLHF
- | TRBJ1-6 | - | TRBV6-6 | TGTGCCAGCAGTTACTCAGCAGGTCTCACCCTCCACTTT | CASSYSAGLTLHF
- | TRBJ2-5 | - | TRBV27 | TGTGCCAGCAGCGACCAAGAGACCCAGTACTTC | CASSDQETQYF
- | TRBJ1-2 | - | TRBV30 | TGTGCCTGGAGTGTGGGGCAGGATGGCTACACCTTC | CAWSVGQDGYTF
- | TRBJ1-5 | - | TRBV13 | TGTGCCAGCAGCTTAGCCAGGTCCAATCAGCCCCAGCATTTT | CASSLARSNQPQHF
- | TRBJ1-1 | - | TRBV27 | TGTGCCAGCAGTTTTGGGGGAATGAACACTGAAGCTTTCTTT | CASSFGGMNTEAFF
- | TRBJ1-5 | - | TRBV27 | TGTGCCAGCAGTGTACTCCCGTCGGGGGCAGGAAGCAATCAGCCCCAGCATTTT | CASSVLPSGAGSNQPQHF
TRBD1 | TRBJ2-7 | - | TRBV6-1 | TGTGCCAGCAGTGAATTAAGACAGGGACCTTACGAGCAGTACTTC | CASSELRQGPYEQYF
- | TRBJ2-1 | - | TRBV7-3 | TGTGCCAGCAGCTTAGGACGAGCGAGGCACAATGAGCAGTTCTTC | CASSLGRARHNEQFF
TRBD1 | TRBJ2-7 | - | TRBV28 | TGTGCCAGCACCTCACTCCGGGACAGGGTCGACGAGCAGTACTTC | CASTSLRDRVDEQYF
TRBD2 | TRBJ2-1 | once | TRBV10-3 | TGTGCCATCAGTGAGGCGGGAGAGGGGAATGAGCAGTTCTTC | CAISEAGEGNEQFF
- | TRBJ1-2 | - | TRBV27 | TGTGCCAGCAGTTTGACAGGTCTTAACTATGGCTACACCTTC | CASSLTGLNYGYTF
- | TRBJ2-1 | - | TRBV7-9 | TGTGCCAGCAGACTTGGTGATAGGGGGCAGTTCTTC | CASRLGDRGQFF
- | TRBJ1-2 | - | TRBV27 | TGTGCCAGCAGTTTTAGTCGGGTAGAGGGCTATGGCTACACCTTC | CASSFSRVEGYGYTF
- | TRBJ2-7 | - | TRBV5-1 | TGCGCCAGCAGCTTTAGTGGATCCATCTACGAGCAGTACTTC | CASSFSGSIYEQYF
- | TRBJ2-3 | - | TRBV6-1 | TGTGCCAGCAGTGATTTGATTTCGAGTTCAGGAGATACGCAGTATTTT | CASSDLISSSGDTQYF
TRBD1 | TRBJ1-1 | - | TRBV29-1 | TGCAGCGTTTCAGGGGGAAAGAACACTGAAGCTTTCTTT | CSVSGGKNTEAFF
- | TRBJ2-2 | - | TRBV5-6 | TGTGCCAGTAAATCTGGGGGGCCCGGGGAGCTGTTTTTT | CASKSGGPGELFF
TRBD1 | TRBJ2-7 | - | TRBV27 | TGTGCCAGCAGTTCATCCAGGGGGCTGGCCTACGAGCAGTACTTC | CASSSSRGLAYEQYF
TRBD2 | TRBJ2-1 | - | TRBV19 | TGTGCCAGTAGTCAAGGACTAGCGGGAGGGGACAATGAGCAGTTCTTC | CASSQGLAGGDNEQFF
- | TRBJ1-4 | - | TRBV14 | TGTGCCAGCAGTCCCGGGGATGCAACTAATGAAAAACTGTTTTTT | CASSPGDATNEKLFF
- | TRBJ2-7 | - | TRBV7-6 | TGTGCCAGCAGGCCCCTTGAGGGATATCTCGAGCAGTACTTC | CASRPLEGYLEQYF
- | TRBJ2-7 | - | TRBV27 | TGTGCCAGCAGCTTTCCCCCCGAGCAGTACTTC | CASSFPPEQYF
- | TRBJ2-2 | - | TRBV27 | TGTGCCAGCAGAGGGACTCCCTACACCGGGGAGCTGTTTTTT | CASRGTPYTGELFF
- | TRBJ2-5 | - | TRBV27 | TGTGCCAGCAGCCTTACATACAAAGAGACCCAGTACTTC | CASSLTYKETQYF
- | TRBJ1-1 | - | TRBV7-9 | TGTGCCAGCAGCTTCCAGGGGCCTGAAGCTTTCTTT | CASSFQGPEAFF
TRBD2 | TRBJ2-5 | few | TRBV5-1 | TGCGCCAGCAGCTCTCCCGGGACTAGCGGGAGAGAACAGTACCAAGAGACCCAGTACTTC | CASSSPGTSGREQYQETQYF
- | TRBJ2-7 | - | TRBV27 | TGTGCCAGTTGGGGACCGCCTTCCTACGAGCAGTACTTC | CASWGPPSYEQYF
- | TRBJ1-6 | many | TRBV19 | TGTGCCAGTCAAACGGTCCTGGGAGGCACCCTCCACTTT | CASQTVLGGTLHF
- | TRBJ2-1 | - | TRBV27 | TGTGCCAGCATACCGACGGGCCGTTTCCACAATGAGCAGTTCTTC | CASIPTGRFHNEQFF
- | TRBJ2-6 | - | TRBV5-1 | TGCGCCAGCTCCTGGTCTGGGGCCAACGTCCTGACTTTC | CASSWSGANVLTF
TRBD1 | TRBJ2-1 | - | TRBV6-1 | TGTGCCAGCAGCCAGAGACAGGGGTCTCACAATGAGCAGTTCTTC | CASSQRQGSHNEQFF
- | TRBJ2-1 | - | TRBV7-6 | TGTGCCAGCAGCACCTCGGGGTACAATGAGCAGTTCTTC | CASSTSGYNEQFF
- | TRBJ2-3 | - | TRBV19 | TGTGCCAGTAGTCTCCCCTGGGCTACAGATACGCAGTATTTT | CASSLPWATDTQYF
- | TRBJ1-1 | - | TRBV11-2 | TGTGCCAGCTCACGGGGCCCACACACTGAAGCTTTCTTT | CASSRGPHTEAFF
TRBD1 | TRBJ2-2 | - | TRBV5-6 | TGTGCCAGCAGCCGGGGGACAGGGAGCCGGACCGGGGAGCTGTTTTTT | CASSRGTGSRTGELFF
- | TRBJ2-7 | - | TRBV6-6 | TGTGCCAGCAGTCATCTTCCCTACGAGCAGTACTTC | CASSHLPYEQYF
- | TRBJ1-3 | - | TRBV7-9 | TGTGCCAGCAGCTTAAACGGACAAATGAACACCATATATTTT | CASSLNGQMNTIYF
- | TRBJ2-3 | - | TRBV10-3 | TGTGCCATCAGTGAATTGTGGGAGCTCACAGATACGCAGTATTTT | CAISELWELTDTQYF
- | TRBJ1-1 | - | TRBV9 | TGTGCCAGCAGCCCAAGGGTCGGGGGATCTGAAGCTTTCTTT | CASSPRVGGSEAFF
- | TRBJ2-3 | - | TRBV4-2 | TGTGCCAGCAGCCAAGAGGCGCCTAGCTTGCCAGATACGCAGTATTTT | CASSQEAPSLPDTQYF
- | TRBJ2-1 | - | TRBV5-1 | TGCGCCAGCAGCCACCCTCTACAGGGAAATGAGCAGTTCTTC | CASSHPLQGNEQFF
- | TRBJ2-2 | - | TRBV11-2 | TGTGCCAGCAGCTTAGATGGGGCGGGCAGCGCGAACACCGGGGAGCTGTTTTTT | CASSLDGAGSANTGELFF
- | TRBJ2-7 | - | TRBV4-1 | TGCGCCAGCAGCCAAGGAGCAGCCCCGGGGTACGAGCAGTACTTC | CASSQGAAPGYEQYF
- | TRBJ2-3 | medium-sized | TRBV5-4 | TGTGCCAGCAGCCTCCGGGGGAATCTTAAAGATACGCAGTATTTT | CASSLRGNLKDTQYF
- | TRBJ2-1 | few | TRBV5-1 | TGCGCCAGCACCCAGGAGGGCGTAGTCAATGAGCAGTTCTTC | CASTQEGVVNEQFF
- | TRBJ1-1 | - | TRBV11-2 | TGTGCCAGCAGTCCCTTCCCTTGGGGGGATTTAGAAGCTTTCTTT | CASSPFPWGDLEAFF
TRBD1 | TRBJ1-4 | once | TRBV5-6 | TGTGCCAGCAGCTCCAAGCCCGGGACAGGGTATGAAAAACTGTTTTTT | CASSSKPGTGYEKLFF
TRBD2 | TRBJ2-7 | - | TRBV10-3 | TGTGCCATCAGTGAACCTGGGACTAGCGGCGAGCAGTACTTC | CAISEPGTSGEQYF
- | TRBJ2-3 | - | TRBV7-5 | TGTGTCAGAAGCTTAGCGGAGGGCGGACTGGCAAGGACCGGGGCGCAGTATTTT | CVRSLAEGGLARTGAQYF
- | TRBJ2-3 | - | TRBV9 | TGTGCCAGCAGCGTAGGGGCCACCCCGGATACGCAGTATTTT | CASSVGATPDTQYF
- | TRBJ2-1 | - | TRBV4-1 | TGCGCCAGCAGCCAAGAATCGGCTGGCAGGGCTTTTGAGCAGTTCTTC | CASSQESAGRAFEQFF
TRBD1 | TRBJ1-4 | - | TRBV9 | TGTGCCAGCAGCGTAAAAGTAGGGGGCGACGAAAAACTGTTTTTT | CASSVKVGGDEKLFF
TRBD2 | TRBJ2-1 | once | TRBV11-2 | TGTGCCAGCAGCTTAGACGGCCTAGCGGGAGTTCATGAGCAGTTCTTC | CASSLDGLAGVHEQFF
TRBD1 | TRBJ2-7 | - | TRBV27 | TGTGCCAGCAGTTACGACAGGGCCGGGGAGCAGTACTTC | CASSYDRAGEQYF
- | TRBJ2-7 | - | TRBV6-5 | TGTGCCAGCAGTTTTGGCCCTTCCTACGAGCAGTACTTC | CASSFGPSYEQYF
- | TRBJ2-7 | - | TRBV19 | TGTGCCAGTAGTATAGACCCACAGGGCTTCGGTCGGGACGAGCAGTACTTC | CASSIDPQGFGRDEQYF